These T cell receptor beta chains were read from a single sample in a study of T cell responses to AZD1222 COVID-19 vaccine. Method: immunoSEQ multiplex PCR; TCRdb's copy keeps in-frame clones and lacks some. The sample carries 100,000 to 150,000 clones, approximately 88% recorded once. The specimen comprised peripheral blood, sampled on day 0 of AZD1222 vaccination. These TCRs come from an adult in good health. The CDR3 runs from the conserved cysteine through the conserved F or W. Fields, in order: CDR3 protein, CDR3 length, J gene, V gene.

CASSLSTGTADQPQHF | 16 | TRBJ1-5 | TRBV18
CASSFRTGKKDTQYF | 15 | TRBJ2-3 | TRBV7-2
CASREALNTEAFF | 13 | TRBJ1-1 | TRBV5-5
CSAGGFVGETQYF | 13 | TRBJ2-5 | TRBV29-1
CASRLGSRDTQYF | 13 | TRBJ2-3 | TRBV7-2
CASKGLASGTGELFF | 15 | TRBJ2-2 | TRBV19
CSAGLRFNEQFF | 12 | TRBJ2-1 | TRBV29-1
CAWSHGGNQPQHF | 13 | TRBJ1-5 | TRBV30
CASSPLGGGNQPQHF | 15 | TRBJ1-5 | TRBV7-2
CASRDRGQETQYF | 13 | TRBJ2-5 | TRBV2
CASSEAWPGSTETQYF | 16 | TRBJ2-5 | TRBV2
CASSLAENSDSNQPQHF | 17 | TRBJ1-5 | TRBV7-9
CASSPADYQPQHF | 13 | TRBJ1-5 | TRBV18
CASSLESGSGTDTQYF | 16 | TRBJ2-3 | TRBV5-6
CASSFTRNEQFF | 12 | TRBJ2-1 | TRBV5-6
CASTPGTGSYGYTF | 14 | TRBJ1-2 | TRBV7-9
CAWSAGHGYNEQFF | 14 | TRBJ2-1 | TRBV30
CASRSLGTDYGYTF | 14 | TRBJ1-2 | TRBV6-5
CASSLGGYINQPQHF | 15 | TRBJ1-5 | TRBV9
CASSLDLSGVSYEQYF | 16 | TRBJ2-7 | TRBV7-9
CASSVVGDFYEQYF | 14 | TRBJ2-7 | TRBV9
CASSETGGPSYGYTF | 15 | TRBJ1-2 | TRBV5-5
CASSLHSGGLTDTQYF | 16 | TRBJ2-3 | TRBV7-2
CALGPSSYNEQFF | 13 | TRBJ2-1 | TRBV30
CASSVGGYGYTF | 12 | TRBJ1-2 | TRBV9
CASSIRLAGGLETQYF | 16 | TRBJ2-5 | TRBV7-2